This TCR beta chain derives from a study of CD8 T cell repertoires and HIV-1 epitope variants. Turning to the study itself: Each of Twenty-five Gag and Nef epitope peptides stimulated a separate culture. Cultures ran 10 days, with IL-2, IL-7 and IL-15 added on days 3 and 7.

As concerns this clone: The antigen is unknown.

The repertoire was sequenced with immunoSEQ multiplex PCR; TCRdb's copy has only in-frame clones and lacks some. The data hold around 1,100 clones, with about 66% observed a single time. V lost 1 base and J 7 bases, leaving 13 bases between the germline ends. The CDR3 consists of 14 residues. Germline CDR1 and CDR2: MNHEY and SVGAGI. The sequencing input was cultured CD8+ T cells derived from PBMCs. The rearrangement links TRBV6-5 to TRBJ1-2; D remains ambiguous. The sequence came from a male donor with HIV. The CDR3 sequence is CASSYFQDRGGYTF. The CDR3 DNA is TGTGCCAGCAGTTACTTCCAGGATCGGGGTGGCTACACCTTC.